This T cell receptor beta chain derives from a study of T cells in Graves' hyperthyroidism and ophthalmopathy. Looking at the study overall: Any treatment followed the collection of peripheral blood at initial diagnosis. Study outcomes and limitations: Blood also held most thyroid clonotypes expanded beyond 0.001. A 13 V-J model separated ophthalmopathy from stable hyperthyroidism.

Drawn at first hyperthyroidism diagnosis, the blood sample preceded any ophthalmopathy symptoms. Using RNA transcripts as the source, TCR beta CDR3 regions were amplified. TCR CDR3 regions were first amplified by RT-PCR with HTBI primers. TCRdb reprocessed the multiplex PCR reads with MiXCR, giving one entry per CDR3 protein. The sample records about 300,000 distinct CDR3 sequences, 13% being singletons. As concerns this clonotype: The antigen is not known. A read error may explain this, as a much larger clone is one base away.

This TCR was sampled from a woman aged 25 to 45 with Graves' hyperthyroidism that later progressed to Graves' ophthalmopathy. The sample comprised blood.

CDR3 sequence reads: CASSPKITGGAVERFF. The CDR3 nucleotides read TGTGCCAGCAGCCCTAAGATCACGGGAGGTGCGGTTGAGCGGTTCTTC. The chain recombines TRBV9 with TRBJ2-1, with 7 bases matching TRBD2. Germline values: CDR1 SGDLS, CDR2 YYNGEE. The CDR3 has 16 amino acids. Full variable domain (missing parts from reference TRBV9 and TRBJ2-1): DSGVTQTPKHLITATGQRVTLRCSPRSGDLSVYWYQQSLDQGLQFLIQYYNGEERAKGNILERFSAQQFPDLHSELNLSSLELGDSALYFCASSPKITGGAVERFFGPGTRLTVL.